This T cell receptor (beta chain) appears in the sequencing data of a study of blood T cell repertoires in COVID-19. Study as a whole: Sites across the United States, Italy and Spain contributed samples from acute and convalescent COVID-19. The analysed material was cDNA or gDNA that came from T cells, B-cell-depleted T cells, or PBMCs.

The V end lost 3 bases, the J end lost 5 bases, and 10 bases lay between the germline ends. The V gene's germline CDR1 is SQVTM and CDR2 ANQGSEA. This CDR3 is built from 12 residues. Per the authors' pipeline: Counts of nucleated cells, estimated from reference gene primer amplification, were obtained. The method was immunoSEQ multiplex PCR; TCRdb's version includes in-frame clones alone and lacks a portion of them. V, J and clone size were drawn from that table, and D and trimming were deduced from the DNA. The table shows 180,000 or so clones, with nearly 90% occurring only once. The source of this sequence is a man between 50 and 59 years old with acute or convalescent COVID-19. The rearrangement uses TRBV29-1 and TRBJ2-5; perhaps TRBD2 as D (6 bases). Specimen: peripheral blood. The DNA of the CDR3 is TGCAGCGTTGAGTCTAGCGAGGAGACCCAGTACTTC. Protein product: CSVESSEETQYF.